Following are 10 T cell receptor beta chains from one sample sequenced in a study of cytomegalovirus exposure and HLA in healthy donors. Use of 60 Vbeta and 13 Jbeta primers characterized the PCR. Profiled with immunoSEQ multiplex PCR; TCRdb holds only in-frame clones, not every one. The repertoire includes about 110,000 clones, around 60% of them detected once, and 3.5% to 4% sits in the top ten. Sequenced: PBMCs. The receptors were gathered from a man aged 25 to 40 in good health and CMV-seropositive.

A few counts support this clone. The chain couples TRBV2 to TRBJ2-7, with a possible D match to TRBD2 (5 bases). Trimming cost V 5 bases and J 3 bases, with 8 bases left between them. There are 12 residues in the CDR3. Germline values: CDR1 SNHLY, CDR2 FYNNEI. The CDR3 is CASSLTSYEQYF. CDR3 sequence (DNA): TGTGCCAGCAGTCTAACTAGCTACGAGCAGTACTTC.

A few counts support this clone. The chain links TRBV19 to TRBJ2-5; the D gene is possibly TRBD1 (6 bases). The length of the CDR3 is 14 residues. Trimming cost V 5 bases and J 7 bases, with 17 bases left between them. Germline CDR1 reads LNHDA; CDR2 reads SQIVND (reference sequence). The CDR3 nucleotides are TGTGCCAGTAGTGGGAGAGGGGGACCGGGGACCCAGTACTTC. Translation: CASSGRGGPGTQYF. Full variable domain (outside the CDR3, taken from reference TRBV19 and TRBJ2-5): DGGITQSPKYLFRKEGQNVTLSCEQNLNHDAMYWYRQDPGQGLRLIYYSQIVNDFQKGDIAEGYSVSREKKESFPLTVTSAQKNPTAFYLCASSGRGGPGTQYFGPGTRLLVL.

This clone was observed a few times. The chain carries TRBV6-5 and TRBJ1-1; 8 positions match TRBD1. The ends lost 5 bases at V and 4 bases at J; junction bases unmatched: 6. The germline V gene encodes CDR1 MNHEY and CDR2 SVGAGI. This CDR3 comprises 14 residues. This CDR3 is CASSQQGGFTEAFF. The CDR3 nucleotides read TGTGCCAGCAGTCAACAGGGGGGCTTCACTGAAGCTTTCTTT.

The CDR3: CSVEDFGAIYF. DNA for the CDR3: TGCAGCGTTGAAGATTTCGGGGCCATATATTTT. The chain couples TRBV29-1 to TRBJ1-3; no firm D call. The V end was cut by 0 bases, the J end by 11 bases, with 8 bases between. Germline V gene sequence: CDR1 SQVTM, CDR2 ANQGSEA. CDR3 length: 11 amino acids. The full variable domain, in which reference TRBV29-1 and TRBJ1-3 provide the parts outside the CDR3, is SAVISQKPSRDICQRGTSLTIQCQVDSQVTMMFWYRQQPGQSLTLIATANQGSEATYESGFVIDKFPISRPNLTFSTLTVSNMSPEDSSIYLCSVEDFGAIYFGEGSWLTVV.

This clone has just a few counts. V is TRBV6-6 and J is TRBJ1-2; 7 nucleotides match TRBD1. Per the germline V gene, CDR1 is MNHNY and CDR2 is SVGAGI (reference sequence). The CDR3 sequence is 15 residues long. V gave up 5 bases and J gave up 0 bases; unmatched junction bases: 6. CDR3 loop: CASSSDRAPNYGYTF. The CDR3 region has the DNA TGTGCCAGCAGTAGTGACAGGGCCCCTAACTATGGCTACACCTTC.

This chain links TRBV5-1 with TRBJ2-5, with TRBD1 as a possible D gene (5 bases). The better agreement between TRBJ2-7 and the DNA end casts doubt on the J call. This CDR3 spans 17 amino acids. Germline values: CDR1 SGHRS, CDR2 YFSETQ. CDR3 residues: CASSLELGRVGSYEQYF. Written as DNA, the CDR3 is TGCGCCAGCAGCTTGGAATTGGGCAGGGTGGGTAGCTACGAGCAGTACTTC.

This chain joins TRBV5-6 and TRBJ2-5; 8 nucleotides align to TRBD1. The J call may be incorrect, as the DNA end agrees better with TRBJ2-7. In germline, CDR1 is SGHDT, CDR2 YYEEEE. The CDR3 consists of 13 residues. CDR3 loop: CASSSDRGYEQYF. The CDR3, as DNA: TGTGCCAGCAGCTCTGACAGGGGATACGAGCAGTACTTC.

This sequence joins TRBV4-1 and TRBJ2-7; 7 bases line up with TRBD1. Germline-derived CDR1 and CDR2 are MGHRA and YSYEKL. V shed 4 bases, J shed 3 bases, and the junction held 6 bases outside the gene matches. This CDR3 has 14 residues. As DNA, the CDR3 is TGCGCCAGCAGCCCGATCGACAGGGTCTACGAGCAGTACTTC. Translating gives CASSPIDRVYEQYF.

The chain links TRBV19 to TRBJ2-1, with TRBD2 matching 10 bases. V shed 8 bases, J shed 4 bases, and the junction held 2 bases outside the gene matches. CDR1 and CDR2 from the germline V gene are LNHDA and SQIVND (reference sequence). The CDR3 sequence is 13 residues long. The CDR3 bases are TGTGCCAGTGGGACTAGCGCATACAATGAGCAGTTCTTC. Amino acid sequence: CASGTSAYNEQFF.

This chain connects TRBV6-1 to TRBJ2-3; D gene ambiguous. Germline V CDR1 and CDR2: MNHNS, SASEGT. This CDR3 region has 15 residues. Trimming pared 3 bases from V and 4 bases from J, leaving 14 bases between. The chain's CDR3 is CASSEANLHADTQYF. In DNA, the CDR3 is TGTGCCAGCAGTGAGGCCAACCTGCACGCAGATACGCAGTATTTT.